Shown below are 8 T cell receptor beta chains from a single sample sequenced in a study of type 1 regulatory T cells. TCRdb itself ran the reads through MiXCR, one entry per CDR3 protein. Of around 65,000 distinct CDR3 sequences listed, about 50% were seen once; the top ten hold roughly 2.2%. Which antigens these TCRs recognize remains unknown. The sample comprised cultured non-Tr1 T cells, either the whole culture or a sorted T cell fraction (not recorded which). The source is a human donor in good health.

V usage is TRBV12-3 or TRBV12-4 and J usage is TRBJ1-3; perhaps TRBD1 as D (6 bases). The CDR3 extends over 18 amino acids. The germline V and J ends were trimmed by 7 bases and 0 bases, with 22 bases remaining between them. The CDR3 DNA reads as TGTGCCAGCAACGCACCCACGGACAGCCGCCTCTCTGGAAACACCATATATTTT. This translates into CASNAPTDSRLSGNTIYF.

This chain connects TRBV2 to TRBJ1-1; 7 bases map to TRBD1. V shed 1 base, J shed 1 base, and the junction held 3 bases outside the gene matches. This CDR3 region has 15 residues. The germline CDR1 and CDR2 sequences are SNHLY and FYNNEI. The CDR3 coding sequence is TGTGCCAGCAGTGAAGGCAGGGGGTGGAACACTGAAGCTTTCTTT. Its translation: CASSEGRGWNTEAFF. Full variable domain (rest looked up from reference TRBV2 and TRBJ1-1): EPEVTQTPSHQVTQMGQEVILRCVPISNHLYFYWYRQILGQKVEFLVSFYNNEISEKSEIFDDQFSVERPDGSNFTLKIRSTKLEDSAMYFCASSEGRGWNTEAFFGQGTRLTVV.

There are many counts of this clonotype. This chain links TRBV2 with TRBJ1-1, with a tentative D call TRBD1 (5 bases). This CDR3 is built from 12 residues. Between the trimmed V and J ends, which lost 4 bases and 8 bases, there was a span of 11 bases. Germline CDR1 reads SNHLY; CDR2 reads FYNNEI. CDR3 loop: CASSVWQGEAFF. In nucleotides, the CDR3 is TGTGCCAGCAGTGTTTGGCAGGGAGAAGCTTTCTTT.

This clonotype has a single count. This sequence joins TRBV7-2 and TRBJ1-4; tentatively, D is TRBD1 (6 bases). Per the germline V gene, CDR1 is SGHTA and CDR2 is FQGNSA. Trimming left V 5 bases short and J 7 bases short, with 14 bases between. The CDR3 covers 14 residues. The CDR3: CASSLNRVTEKLFF. The CDR3 DNA reads as TGTGCCAGCAGCCTAAACAGGGTTACTGAAAAACTGTTTTTT. Variable domain in full (rest from reference TRBV7-2 and TRBJ1-4): GAGVSQSPSNKVTEKGKDVELRCDPISGHTALYWYRQSLGQGLEFLIYFQGNSAPDKSGLPSDRFSAERTGGSVSTLTIQRTQQEDSAVYLCASSLNRVTEKLFFGSGTQLSVL.

This clonotype has just a few counts. The chain combines TRBV3-1 with TRBJ2-1, with D maybe TRBD2 (6 bases). The CDR3 runs to 17 residues. V was shortened by 4 bases and J by 7 bases, with 23 bases between the two germline ends. Germline V gene data show CDR1 as LGHDT and CDR2 as YNNKEL (reference sequence). The chain's CDR3 is CASSPRGGVSDRNEQFF. CDR3 sequence (DNA): TGTGCCAGCAGCCCTCGAGGCGGGGTCAGCGATCGGAATGAGCAGTTCTTC.

This clonotype was seen more than once but under ten times. J is TRBJ2-1 and V is TRBV20-1; 7 bases line up with TRBD2. This CDR3 spans 15 amino acids. Germline CDR1 reads DFQATT; CDR2 reads SNEGSKA (reference sequence). J gave up 4 bases and V 1 base, and 7 bases lay outside the gene matches. CDR3 nucleotides: TGCAGTGCTAGAGCCCCGCGGGGGAGTTACAATGAGCAGTTCTTC. This sequence encodes CSARAPRGSYNEQFF.

The chain has TRBV6-1 and TRBJ1-4; D not resolved. The V gene lost 0 bases and the J gene lost 5 bases, with 10 bases spanning the gap. This CDR3 has 15 amino acids. Germline loops: CDR1 MNHNS, CDR2 SASEGT. CDR3 region: CASSEAPGSNEKLFF. CDR3 in DNA: TGTGCCAGCAGTGAAGCGCCAGGTTCAAATGAAAAACTGTTTTTT.

The chain employs TRBV7-6 and TRBJ1-3; D not certain. Looked up from germline, CDR1 is SGHVS and CDR2 is FNYEAQ. The CDR3 extends over 15 amino acids. Trimming removed 1 base from V and 1 base from J, with 8 bases in between. CDR3 protein: CASSLVSGSGNTIYF. The CDR3 DNA reads as TGTGCCAGCAGCTTAGTCTCGGGGTCTGGAAACACCATATATTTT.